This T cell receptor beta chain emerged from a study of blood T cells in healthy people across ages. Study observations and caveats: Getting older went along with TCR beta diversity per million T cells dropping roughly linearly. There were more naive CD4+ cells and higher diversity in long-lived donors than in aged donors.

This CDR3 comprises 13 residues. Trimming cost V 4 bases and J 3 bases, with 9 bases left between them. Germline loops: CDR1 PRHDT, CDR2 FYEKMQ (reference sequence). The second PCR ran about 6 to 11 cycles with a sample-barcoded 5' primer and J-beta primers. TCRdb passed the 5' RACE reads through MiXCR, listing each CDR3 protein once. This table holds about 580,000 distinct CDR3 sequences, roughly 48% found once. Healthy Caucasians from Russia aged roughly 6 to 95 served as donors. Comment on this clonotype: What it binds is not known.

The chain is built from TRBV13 and TRBJ2-5; D remains unclear. This receptor was identified in a man older than 75 in good health. Sequenced material: blood. CDR3: CASSSLEEETQYF. In nucleotides, the CDR3 is TGTGCCAGCAGCTCTCTTGAGGAAGAGACCCAGTACTTC.